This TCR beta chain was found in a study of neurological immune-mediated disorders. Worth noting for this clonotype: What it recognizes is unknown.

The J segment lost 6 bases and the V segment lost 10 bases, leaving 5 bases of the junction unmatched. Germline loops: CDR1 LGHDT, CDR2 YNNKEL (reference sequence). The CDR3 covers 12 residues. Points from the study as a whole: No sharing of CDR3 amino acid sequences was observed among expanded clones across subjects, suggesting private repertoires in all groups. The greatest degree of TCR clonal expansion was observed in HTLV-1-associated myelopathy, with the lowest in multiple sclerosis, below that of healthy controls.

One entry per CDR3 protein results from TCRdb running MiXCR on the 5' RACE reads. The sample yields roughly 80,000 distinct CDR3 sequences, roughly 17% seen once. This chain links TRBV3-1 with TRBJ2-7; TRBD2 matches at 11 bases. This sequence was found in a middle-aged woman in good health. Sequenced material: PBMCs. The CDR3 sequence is CAIGLAGGEQYF. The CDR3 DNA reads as TGTGCCATCGGCCTAGCGGGAGGCGAGCAGTACTTC.